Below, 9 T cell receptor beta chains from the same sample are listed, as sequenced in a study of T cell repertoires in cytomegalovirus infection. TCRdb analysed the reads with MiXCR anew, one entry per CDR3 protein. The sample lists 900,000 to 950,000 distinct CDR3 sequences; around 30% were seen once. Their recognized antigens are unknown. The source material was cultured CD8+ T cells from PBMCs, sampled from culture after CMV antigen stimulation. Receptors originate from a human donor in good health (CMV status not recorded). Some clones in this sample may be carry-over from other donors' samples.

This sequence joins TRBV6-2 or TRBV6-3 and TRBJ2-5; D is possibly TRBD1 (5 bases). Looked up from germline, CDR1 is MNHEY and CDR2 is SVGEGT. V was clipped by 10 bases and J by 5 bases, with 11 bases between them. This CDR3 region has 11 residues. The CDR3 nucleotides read TGTGCCAAGCCCGACAGCGAGACCCAGTACTTC. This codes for CAKPDSETQYF.

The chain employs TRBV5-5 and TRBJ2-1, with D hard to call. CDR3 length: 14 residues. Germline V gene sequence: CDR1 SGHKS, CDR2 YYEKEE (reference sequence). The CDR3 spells CVTAALKANNEQFF. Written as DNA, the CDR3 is TGTGTCACAGCAGCTTTGAAGGCAAACAATGAGCAGTTCTTC. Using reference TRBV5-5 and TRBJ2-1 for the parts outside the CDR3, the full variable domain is DAGVTQSPTHLIKTRGQQVTLRCSPISGHKSVSWYQQVLGQGPQFIFQYYEKEERGRGNFPDRFSARQFPNYSSELNVNALLLGDSALYLCVTAALKANNEQFFGPGTRLTVL.

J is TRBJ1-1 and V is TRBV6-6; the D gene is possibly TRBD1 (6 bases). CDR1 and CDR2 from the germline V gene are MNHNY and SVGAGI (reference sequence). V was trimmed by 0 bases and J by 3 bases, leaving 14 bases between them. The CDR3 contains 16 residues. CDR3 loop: CASSYSLGGAHTEAFF. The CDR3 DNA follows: TGTGCCAGCAGTTACTCGTTAGGGGGGGCGCACACTGAAGCTTTCTTT.

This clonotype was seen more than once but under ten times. The DNA of the CDR3 is TGTGCCGCTCTGGGGTCTGGGACTGAAGCTTTCTTT. Protein: CAALGSGTEAFF. The chain has TRBV5-4 and TRBJ1-1; no firm D call. Germline V gives CDR1 SGHNT, CDR2 YYREEE (reference sequence). The CDR3 covers 12 residues. V was clipped by 10 bases and J by 5 bases, with 15 bases between them. Based on the CDR3 plus reference TRBV5-4 and TRBJ1-1, the full variable domain is ETGVTQSPTHLIKTRGQQVTLRCSSQSGHNTVSWYQQALGQGPQFIFQYYREEENGRGNFPPRFSGLQFPNYSSELNVNALELDDSALYLCAALGSGTEAFFGQGTRLTVV.

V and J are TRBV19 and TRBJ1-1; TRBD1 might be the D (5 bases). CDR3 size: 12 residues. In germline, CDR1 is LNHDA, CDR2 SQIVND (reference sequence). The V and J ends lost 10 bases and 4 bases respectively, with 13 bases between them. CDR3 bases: TGTGCCACCAAGGTGGGGCGCACTGAAGCTTTCTTT. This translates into CATKVGRTEAFF.

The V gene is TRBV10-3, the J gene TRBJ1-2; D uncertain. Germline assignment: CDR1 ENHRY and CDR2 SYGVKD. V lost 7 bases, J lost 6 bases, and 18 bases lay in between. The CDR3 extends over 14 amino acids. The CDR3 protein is CAIKERLEGNGYTF. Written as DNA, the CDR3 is TGTGCCATCAAGGAGAGGTTGGAGGGAAATGGCTACACCTTC.

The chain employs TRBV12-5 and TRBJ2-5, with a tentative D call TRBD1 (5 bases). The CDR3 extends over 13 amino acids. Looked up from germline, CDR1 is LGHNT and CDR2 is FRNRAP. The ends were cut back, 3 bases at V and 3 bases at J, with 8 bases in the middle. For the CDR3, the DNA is TGTGCTAGTGGTTTTGGGGCAGAAGAGACCCAGTACTTC. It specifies CASGFGAEETQYF.

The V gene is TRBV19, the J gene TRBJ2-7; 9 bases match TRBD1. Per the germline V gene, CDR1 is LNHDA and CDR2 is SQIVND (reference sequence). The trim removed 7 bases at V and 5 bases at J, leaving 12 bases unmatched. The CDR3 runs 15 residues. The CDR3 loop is CASITGQGRLNEQYF. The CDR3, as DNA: TGTGCCAGTATTACCGGACAGGGGCGTCTTAACGAGCAGTACTTC.

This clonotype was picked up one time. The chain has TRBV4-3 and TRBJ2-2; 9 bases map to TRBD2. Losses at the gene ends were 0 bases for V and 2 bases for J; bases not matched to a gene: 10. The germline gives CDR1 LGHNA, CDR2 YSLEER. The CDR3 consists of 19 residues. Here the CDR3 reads CASSQDQIGLAINTGELFF. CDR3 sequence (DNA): TGCGCCAGCAGCCAAGATCAGATTGGACTAGCGATTAACACCGGGGAGCTGTTTTTT.